This TCR beta chain was found in a study of identifying expanded T cells in peripheral blood. J gave up 7 bases and V 6 bases, and 10 bases lay outside the gene matches. The CDR3 is 15 amino acids. From germline, CDR1 is MDHEN and CDR2 SYDVKM. Data came from immunoSEQ multiplex PCR; TCRdb stores just in-frame clones and leaves some out. The sample has 60,000 to 80,000 clones; around 90% are singletons. As to this clone: No antigen is known for it.

General study points: Clone count variance between roughly 2-week samples rose with total template count. Over two and four weeks, about 17 and 20 clones changed, versus approximately 1.2 between replicates.

The sequenced sample consisted of blood. The TCR was taken from a person aged 18 to 70 in good health. The chain couples TRBV28 to TRBJ2-1, with 9 bases fitting TRBD1. The DNA of the CDR3 is TGTGCCAGCAGCCTACCGGGACAGGGAAGGAATGAGCAGTTCTTC. Amino acids: CASSLPGQGRNEQFF.